The present T cell receptor beta chain was sequenced within a study of persistence of HIV-infected CD4 T cells (dated by TCRdb to between 2020 and 2021). Regarding the research as a whole: The median time participants had been on suppressive ART was less than ten years. Peripheral blood samples of up to about 180 mL were obtained at multiple time points, with the exception of a couple of participants, for whom leukapheresis was performed at a single time point. The study isolated CMV- and HIV-1 Gag-responding CD4+ T cells from ART-treated individuals to examine antigen-driven clonal expansion of HIV-1-infected cells. TCRbeta sequencing assessed the clonality of all cells in each sorted population, while proviral sequencing assessed the clonality of infected cells. For the TCR cluster analysis across participants, 8 participants were included for CMV and more than 5 participants for Gag. Beyond this particular receptor, the publication reports: Only a small number of individuals took part in the study, and the range of antigens tested was limited. A correlation was observed between TCR oligoclonality and proviral oligoclonality within the same sorted populations. Bulk TCR analyses could not be restricted to the rare CMV-responding cells that actually carried HIV-1 proviruses. Antigen-responding cells were enriched for degenerate expanded CDR3beta sequences, which suggests convergent selection of CD4+ responses to CMV and Gag. TCRbeta richness in CMV- and Gag-responding cells was significantly lower than in anti-CD3/anti-CD28-responding cells; CMV-responding cells had higher oligoclonality than CD3/CD28-stimulated and Gag-responding cells.

Reading the label with the study, this specimen's treatment or condition is: suppressive antiretroviral therapy. Lysates of CMV-infected fibroblasts were used at about 11 ug/mL for cell stimulation. Responding CD4+ T cells were sorted on the basis of upregulation of both CD40 ligand and CD69. Participants were HIV-1-infected adults who started suppressive ART during chronic infection. For at least 4 years, participants had undetectable plasma HIV-1 RNA, below 50 copies/mL. To be included, participants needed a CD4+ T cell count above 400 cells/uL and a positive CMV serology. Before stimulation, PBMCs were isolated using density centrifugation and depleted of CD8+ T cells. Stimulation of CD8-depleted PBMCs was carried out for roughly 19 hours with anti-CD28/CD49d costimulation, CD40-blocking antibody and enfuvirtide, to prevent new infections. Cell sorting was done on a Beckman Coulter MoFlo Legacy or XDP sorter, and dead cells were excluded with propidium iodide. For samples with more than one million cells, genomic DNA was extracted with the QIAamp DNA Mini Kit, and for all other samples the Quick-DNA Microprep Kit was used.

Notes on this clone: Its antigen has not been determined. There are no base qualities to consult, and no much larger clone falls within one base.

TCRbeta repertoires were sequenced from genomic DNA with the immunoSEQ hsTCRB assay version 4 in survey mode. For TCRbeta sequencing, genomic DNA was diluted to roughly 11 ng/uL, and up to 1 ug was used per sample. In the authors' own workflow: TCRbeta data analysis was done in ImmunoSeq Analyzer 3.0, and diversity was calculated on productive nucleotide rearrangements. Using the Immunarch R package, lower-bound TCR diversity was estimated with the improved Chao index and clonality was estimated with the Gini coefficient. Different nucleotide rearrangements encoding the same CDR3beta amino acid sequence were treated as distinct clonotypes. Differential abundance analysis identified TCRbeta sequences significantly enriched in antigen-responding cells relative to anti-CD3/anti-CD28-activated cells. TCRs were clustered by predicted peptide-MHC specificity with GLIPH2, both within individual participants and across merged participant data sets. Not all clones reach the TCRdb copy of this immuneACCESS table, which keeps in-frame sequences only. Checked studies attribute under half of the gap to unresolved V genes and leave the rest unexplained. V and J calls and clone size are copied from that table; D and trimming were computed from the DNA. This sample lists under 15,000 clones; roughly 70% were detected once. In total, the top ten clones hold roughly 15% of the sample.

The germline V end is reduced by 2 bases and the J end by 0 bases; junction bases left unmatched: 4. Taken from cysteine to phenylalanine, the CDR3 has 17 residues. Just the 51-base CDR3 DNA is kept, in frame starting at base 1. The germline V gene encodes CDR1 SGHTA and CDR2 FQGNSA. Sequencing used CD4+ T cells sorted from PBMCs after roughly 18-hour stimulation, obtained from a patient who received antiretroviral therapy. This sample's cell subset or site label indicates: CD40L+CD69+ CD4 T cells responding to CMV lysate. The rearranged chain carries TRBV7-2 and TRBJ2-2, with 9 bases in between that match TRBD2. The sequence derives from an adult man with HIV who was CMV-seropositive. This receptor carries the CDR3 CASSLSSGTSNTGELFF. The DNA sequence is given as TGTGCCAGCAGCTTATCTAGCGGGACCTCGAACACCGGGGAGCTGTTTTTT. The full variable domain, with segments outside the CDR3 supplied by the reference TRBV7-2 and TRBJ2-2 proteins, appears as GAGVSQSPSNKVTEKGKDVELRCDPISGHTALYWYRQSLGQGLEFLIYFQGNSAPDKSGLPSDRFSAERTGGSVSTLTIQRTQQEDSAVYLCASSLSSGTSNTGELFFGEGSRLTVL.